This TCR beta chain was found in a study of blood T cell repertoires in COVID-19. Study as a whole: Donors in the United States, Italy and Spain gave samples during acute or convalescent COVID-19. In each case, the material was cDNA or gDNA derived from T cells, B-cell-depleted T cells, or PBMCs.

How the authors handled the data: Cell counts per sample came from amplifying reference gene primers. The table came from immunoSEQ multiplex PCR; TCRdb's copy has only in-frame clones and leaves some out. The V and J calls and clone size come from that table; D and trimming were worked out from the DNA. The table lists some 700,000 clones, more than 80% of them singletons. Germline CDR1 and CDR2: LNHDA and SQIVND (reference sequence). The CDR3 runs to 14 residues. The V gene lost 3 bases and the J gene lost 0 bases, with 3 bases spanning the gap. The TCR originated in a woman aged 18-29 years with acute or convalescent COVID-19. Specimen: peripheral blood. V and J are TRBV19 and TRBJ1-6; D unclear. This chain's CDR3 is CASSIGSYNSPLHF. The CDR3 nucleotides read TGTGCCAGTAGTATCGGCTCCTATAATTCACCCCTCCACTTT.